Below, 27 T cell receptor beta chains from the same sample are listed, as sequenced in a study of T cell responses to AZD1222 COVID-19 vaccine. The repertoire was sequenced with immunoSEQ multiplex PCR; TCRdb's copy has only in-frame clones and lacks some. This table has tens of thousands of clones, almost 90% appearing once. Source: peripheral blood, taken on day 0 of AZD1222 vaccination. The receptors were sampled from an adult in good health.

This clone was detected only a few times. V usage is TRBV5-6 and J usage is TRBJ1-5, with 10 bases that match TRBD1. The CDR3 consists of 17 residues. V was pared by 0 bases and J by 1 base, with 4 bases of the junction left unmatched. CDR1 is SGHDT and CDR2 is YYEEEE in the germline V gene. CDR3 DNA sequence: TGTGCCAGCAGCTTGGAGACAGGGGGCTCGAGCAATCAGCCCCAGCATTTT. This sequence encodes CASSLETGGSSNQPQHF.

This chain links TRBV19 with TRBJ2-3; D perhaps matches TRBD2 (6 bases). The CDR3 extends over 14 amino acids. Trimming took 7 bases from V and 4 from J, leaving 15 bases between them. Germline loops: CDR1 LNHDA, CDR2 SQIVND (reference sequence). CDR3 DNA: TGTGCCAGTACCCTCGTGGGGGACTCAGATACGCAGTATTTT. Translation: CASTLVGDSDTQYF.

This clone has just a few counts. The rearrangement joins TRBV13 to TRBJ1-3; D gene uncertain. Germline values: CDR1 PRHDT, CDR2 FYEKMQ (reference sequence). Deletions cut 6 bases from V and 0 bases from J, with 9 bases between. This CDR3 comprises 14 residues. For the CDR3, the DNA is TGTGCCAGCAGATCTGGGCCCTCTGGAAACACCATATATTTT. Translating it yields CASRSGPSGNTIYF.

V usage is TRBV27 and J usage is TRBJ2-7, with TRBD2 as a possible D gene (6 bases). The germline V gene has CDR1 MNHEY and CDR2 SMNVEV (reference sequence). Trimming removed 6 bases from V and 7 bases from J, with 25 bases in between. The CDR3 has 16 residues. The chain's CDR3 is CASSPLRRLGLGEQYF. CDR3 nucleotide sequence: TGTGCCAGCAGCCCCCTCCGTAGACTAGGGTTGGGTGAGCAGTACTTC.

V gene TRBV28 combines with J gene TRBJ2-1, with 7 bases identical to TRBD2. CDR3 size: 16 residues. The V gene end was trimmed by 6 bases and the J gene end by 3 bases; junction bases not matched to a gene: 11. Germline V gene sequence: CDR1 MDHEN, CDR2 SYDVKM. The CDR3: CASRPTTSLFYNEQFF. DNA for the CDR3: TGTGCCAGCAGACCCACGACTAGCTTGTTCTACAATGAGCAGTTCTTC.

With regard to this clone: Other DNA sequences of this sample code for an identical CDR3. The V call is TRBV3-1 (or the pseudogene TRBV3-2), the J call TRBJ2-3; D possibly corresponds to TRBD2 (5 bases). With 4 bases removed from V and 0 bases from J, the gap between germline ends came to 8 bases. Germline CDR1 reads LGHDT; CDR2 reads YNNKEL (reference sequence). The CDR3 spans 14 residues. CDR3 nucleotide sequence: TGTGCCAGCAGCCGAAGCGGTAGCACAGATACGCAGTATTTT. Its translation is CASSRSGSTDTQYF.

The rearrangement joins TRBV29-1 to TRBJ1-2; maybe TRBD1 (5 bases). Trimming took off 2 bases at V and 8 bases at J, with 12 bases between the two ends. The CDR3 runs to 12 residues. CDR1 and CDR2 (germline): SQVTM, ANQGSEA. CDR3 sequence reads: CSVEIFQGGYTF. CDR3 coding DNA: TGCAGCGTTGAAATTTTTCAGGGAGGCTACACCTTC.

This rearrangement joins TRBV12-3 or TRBV12-4 to TRBJ1-1; possible D gene TRBD1, 6 bases. The CDR3 sequence is 13 residues long. Trimming took 3 bases from V and 5 from J, leaving 10 bases between them. The CDR3 DNA reads TGTGCCAGCAGTTTTGACAGGCTTACTGAAGCTTTCTTT. Translated: CASSFDRLTEAFF.

This chain uses TRBV6-2 or TRBV6-3 with TRBJ2-7, with a possible D match to TRBD1 (5 bases). Per germline, CDR1 MNHEY and CDR2 SVGEGT. The V end lost 0 bases, the J end lost 0 bases, and 6 bases lay between the germline ends. The CDR3 length is 14 residues. This CDR3 reads CASSYSDNSYEQYF. The CDR3 DNA follows: TGTGCCAGCAGTTACTCGGACAACTCCTACGAGCAGTACTTC.

The chain joins TRBV6-1 to TRBJ2-2; 8 nucleotides match TRBD1. Germline CDR1 is MNHNS and CDR2 is SASEGT. The V segment lost 3 bases and the J segment 6 bases; nucleotides outside the gene matches: 6. There are 15 residues in the CDR3. CDR3 nucleotides: TGTGCCAGCAGTGACGGGACAGGCGGTGCCGGGGAGCTGTTTTTT. Its protein is CASSDGTGGAGELFF.

V is TRBV18 and J is TRBJ1-6, with TRBD1 identical over 7 bases. The CDR3 loop spans 15 amino acids. CDR1 and CDR2 from the germline V gene are KGHSH and LQKENI. J lost 6 bases, V lost 6 bases, and 8 bases had no gene match. The CDR3 loop reads CASSVTGNSNSPLHF. The CDR3 DNA reads TGTGCCAGCTCCGTGACAGGGAATTCTAATTCACCCCTCCACTTT.

The chain combines TRBV7-2 with TRBJ2-1; 7 bases are shared with TRBD1. Germline loops: CDR1 SGHTA, CDR2 FQGNSA. The CDR3 loop spans 16 amino acids. The V and J ends lost 4 bases and 0 bases, in that order; junction bases with no gene match: 6. CDR3 region: CASSWDSPSSYNEQFF. CDR3 sequence (DNA): TGTGCCAGCAGCTGGGACAGCCCAAGCTCCTACAATGAGCAGTTCTTC.

In nucleotides, the CDR3 is TGTGCCAGCAGCCCTTCCTTGAACCGGGGGGACTATGGCTACACCTTC. Protein product: CASSPSLNRGDYGYTF. The chain recombines TRBV7-2 with TRBJ1-2; a weak D match, TRBD1 (5 bases). CDR3 length equals 16 residues. Germline CDR1 and CDR2: SGHTA and FQGNSA. The V end lost 5 bases, the J end lost 3 bases, and 19 bases lay between the germline ends.

The chain has TRBV29-1 and TRBJ1-1; TRBD1 aligns across 7 bases. CDR3 length: 12 residues. The germline CDR1 and CDR2 sequences are SQVTM and ANQGSEA. The ends lost 7 bases at V and 8 bases at J; junction bases unmatched: 10. CDR3 amino acids: CSDSTGYGEAFF. Written as DNA, the CDR3 is TGCAGCGACTCGACAGGGTATGGAGAAGCTTTCTTT.

This chain joins TRBV4-1 and TRBJ1-1; no clear D. Deletions cut 1 base from V and 1 base from J, with 13 bases between. The CDR3 is made up of 16 amino acids. Germline loops: CDR1 MGHRA, CDR2 YSYEKL. CDR3 DNA sequence: TGCGCCAGCAGCCAAGGTTTCAGGACGGCGAACACTGAAGCTTTCTTT. Amino acids: CASSQGFRTANTEAFF.

The rearrangement joins TRBV7-9 to TRBJ2-1, with 9 bases identical to TRBD2. The CDR3 runs to 15 residues. The V gene end was trimmed by 5 bases and the J gene end by 8 bases; junction bases not matched to a gene: 10. CDR1 and CDR2 (germline): SEHNR, FQNEAQ (reference sequence). CDR3 protein: CASSLTLSSGDEQFF. Written as DNA, the CDR3 is TGTGCCAGCAGCCTAACCCTGTCTAGCGGGGATGAGCAGTTCTTC.

This CDR3 is CASSLEGSSTGELFF. For the CDR3, the DNA is TGTGCCAGCAGCTTAGAAGGTAGCAGCACCGGGGAGCTGTTTTTT. This chain connects TRBV11-2 to TRBJ2-2, with unresolved D. Germline values: CDR1 SGHAT, CDR2 FQNNGV. This CDR3 has 15 amino acids. Trimming left V 0 bases short and J 4 bases short, with 9 bases between.

V usage is TRBV6-5 and J usage is TRBJ2-1, with 10 bases identical to TRBD2. The V gene's germline CDR1 is MNHEY and CDR2 SVGAGI. V trimming: 5 bases; J trimming: 2 bases; junction bases outside the gene matches: 3. The CDR3 has 15 amino acids. CDR3 residues: CASSKLAGPYNEQFF. In DNA, the CDR3 is TGTGCCAGCAGTAAACTAGCGGGACCCTACAATGAGCAGTTCTTC.

This clone was counted once. The J gene is TRBJ1-3, the V gene TRBV29-1; D gene unclear. Trimming stripped 6 bases from V and 0 bases from J, with 9 bases between. The CDR3 is 13 residues long. Germline V CDR1 and CDR2: SQVTM, ANQGSEA. This CDR3 is CSVEGDSGNTIYF. DNA of the CDR3: TGCAGCGTGGAGGGCGACTCTGGAAACACCATATATTTT.

The chain links TRBV7-9 to TRBJ2-1; perhaps TRBD2 as D (6 bases). Looked up from germline, CDR1 is SEHNR and CDR2 is FQNEAQ (reference sequence). CDR3 length equals 15 residues. V was clipped by 5 bases and J by 7 bases, with 18 bases between them. The CDR3 nucleotides read TGTGCCAGCAGCGCGCGGGACCTTCGGTTAAATGAGCAGTTCTTC. Translation gives CASSARDLRLNEQFF.

V is TRBV12-3 or TRBV12-4 and J is TRBJ1-4, with D unresolved. V shed 4 bases and J shed 6 bases, with 9 bases lying between them. The CDR3 runs to 13 residues. The CDR3 sequence is CASSSGRDEKLFF. CDR3 bases: TGTGCCAGCAGTTCCGGGAGGGATGAAAAACTGTTTTTT.

The DNA for the CDR3 is TGTGCCAGCAGTGAAGTAGACAGCAGGGATGGCTACACCTTC. Protein sequence: CASSEVDSRDGYTF. The chain couples TRBV6-1 to TRBJ1-2; TRBD1 is a possible D gene (5 bases). Germline V gene lookup returns CDR1 MNHNS and CDR2 SASEGT. V lost 1 base and J lost 6, with 12 bases in between. The CDR3 covers 14 residues.

The chain combines TRBV5-1 with TRBJ1-4, with D perhaps matching TRBD1 (6 bases). There are 17 residues in the CDR3. Germline CDR1 is SGHRS and CDR2 is YFSETQ. The ends were cut back, 4 bases at V and 3 bases at J, with 19 bases in the middle. The CDR3 reads CASSRGGLARANEKLFF. In DNA form, the CDR3 reads TGCGCCAGCAGCCGCGGGGGGCTCGCAAGGGCTAATGAAAAACTGTTTTTT.

The rearrangement joins TRBV3-1 (or the pseudogene TRBV3-2) to TRBJ2-5, with D perhaps matching TRBD1 or TRBD2 (5 bases each). CDR1 and CDR2 (germline): LGHDT, YNNKEL (reference sequence). The CDR3 loop spans 23 amino acids. Trimming removed 3 bases from V and 2 bases from J, with 37 bases in between. CDR3 nucleotide sequence: TGTGCCAGCAGCCATACGCGGTATAGGGATAAAGGGGCGAATCACCGGGAACAAGAGACCCAGTACTTC. It encodes CASSHTRYRDKGANHREQETQYF.

The chain recombines TRBV11-2 with TRBJ1-6; no firm D call. Between the trimmed V and J ends, which lost 1 base and 5 bases, there was a span of 9 bases. The germline CDR1 and CDR2 sequences are SGHAT and FQNNGV. The CDR3 totals 15 residues. The DNA for the CDR3 is TGTGCCAGCAGCTTAGTACAGAGAAATAATTCACCCCTCCACTTT. This translates into CASSLVQRNNSPLHF.

V and J are TRBV6-1 and TRBJ1-6; D not certain. The CDR3 spans 13 residues. Trimming removed 5 bases at V and 6 bases at J, with 8 bases between. CDR1 and CDR2 (germline): MNHNS, SASEGT. This chain's CDR3 is CASSTYPNSPLHF. CDR3 nucleotide sequence: TGTGCCAGCAGTACCTATCCTAATTCACCCCTCCACTTT.

This clone was found once. The chain recombines TRBV10-1 with TRBJ1-1; D gene ambiguous. Germline V gives CDR1 WNHNN, CDR2 SYGVQD (reference sequence). V gave up 7 bases and J gave up 2 bases, with 11 bases separating them. The CDR3 consists of 13 residues. CDR3 in DNA: TGCGCCAGCAAGGAGTCAGCCAACACTGAAGCTTTCTTT. It encodes CASKESANTEAFF.